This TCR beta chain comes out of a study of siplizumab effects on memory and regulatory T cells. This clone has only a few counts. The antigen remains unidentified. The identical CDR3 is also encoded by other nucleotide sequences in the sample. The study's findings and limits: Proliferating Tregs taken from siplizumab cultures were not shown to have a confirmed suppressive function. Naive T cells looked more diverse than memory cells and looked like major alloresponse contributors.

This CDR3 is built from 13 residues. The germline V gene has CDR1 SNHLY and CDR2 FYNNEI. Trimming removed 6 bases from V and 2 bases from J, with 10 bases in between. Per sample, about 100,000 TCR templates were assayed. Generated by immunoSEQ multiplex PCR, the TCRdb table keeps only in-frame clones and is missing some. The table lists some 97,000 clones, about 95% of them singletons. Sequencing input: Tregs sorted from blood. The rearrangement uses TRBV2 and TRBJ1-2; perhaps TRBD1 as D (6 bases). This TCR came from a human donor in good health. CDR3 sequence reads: CASSADSNYGYTF. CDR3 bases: TGTGCCAGCAGCGCGGACAGCAACTATGGCTACACCTTC.